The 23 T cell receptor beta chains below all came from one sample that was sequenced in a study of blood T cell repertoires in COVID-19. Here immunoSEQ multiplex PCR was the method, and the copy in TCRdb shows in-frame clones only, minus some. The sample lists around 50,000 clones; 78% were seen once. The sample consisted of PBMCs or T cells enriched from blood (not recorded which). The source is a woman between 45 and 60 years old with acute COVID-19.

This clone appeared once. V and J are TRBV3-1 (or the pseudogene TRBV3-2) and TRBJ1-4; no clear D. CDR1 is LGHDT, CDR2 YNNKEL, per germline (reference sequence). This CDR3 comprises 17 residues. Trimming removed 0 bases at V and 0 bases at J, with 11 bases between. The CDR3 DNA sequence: TGTGCCAGCAGCCAAGATCTTTGGAGTGCAACTAATGAAAAACTGTTTTTT. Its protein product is CASSQDLWSATNEKLFF.

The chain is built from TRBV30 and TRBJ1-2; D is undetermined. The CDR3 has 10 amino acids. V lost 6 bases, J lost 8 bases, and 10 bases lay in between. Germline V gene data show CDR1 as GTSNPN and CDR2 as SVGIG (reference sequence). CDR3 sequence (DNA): TGTGCCTGCAAAAGTGGCGGCTACACCTTC. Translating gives CACKSGGYTF.

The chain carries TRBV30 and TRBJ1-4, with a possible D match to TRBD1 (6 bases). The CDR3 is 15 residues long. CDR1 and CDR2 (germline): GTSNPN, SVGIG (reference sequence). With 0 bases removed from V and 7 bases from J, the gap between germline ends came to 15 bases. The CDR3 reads CAWSVDTGRVEKLFF. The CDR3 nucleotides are TGTGCCTGGAGTGTAGACACAGGGCGGGTTGAAAAACTGTTTTTT.

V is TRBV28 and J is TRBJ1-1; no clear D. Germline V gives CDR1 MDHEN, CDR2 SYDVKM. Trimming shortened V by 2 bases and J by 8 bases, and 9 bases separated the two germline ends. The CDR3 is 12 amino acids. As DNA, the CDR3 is TGTGCCAGCAGTTTACGGTCTGCCGAAGCTTTCTTT. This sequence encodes CASSLRSAEAFF.

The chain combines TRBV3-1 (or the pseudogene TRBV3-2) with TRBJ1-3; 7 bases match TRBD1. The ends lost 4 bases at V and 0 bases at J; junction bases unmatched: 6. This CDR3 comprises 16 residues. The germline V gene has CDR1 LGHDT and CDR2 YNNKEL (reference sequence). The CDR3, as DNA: TGTGCCAGCAGCCGAAGACAGGGCAGCTCTGGAAACACCATATATTTT. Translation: CASSRRQGSSGNTIYF.

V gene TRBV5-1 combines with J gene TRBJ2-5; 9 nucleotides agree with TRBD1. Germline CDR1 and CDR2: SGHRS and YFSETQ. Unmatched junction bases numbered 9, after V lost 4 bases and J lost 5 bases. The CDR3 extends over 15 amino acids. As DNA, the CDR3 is TGCGCCAGCAGCCCCGCCGGGACAGGGCACGAGACCCAGTACTTC. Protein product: CASSPAGTGHETQYF.

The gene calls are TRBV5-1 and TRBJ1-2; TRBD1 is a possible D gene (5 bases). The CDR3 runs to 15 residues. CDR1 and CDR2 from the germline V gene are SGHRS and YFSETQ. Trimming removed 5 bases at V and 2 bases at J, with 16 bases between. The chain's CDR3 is CASSYSAGLNYGYTF. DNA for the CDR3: TGCGCCAGCAGTTACTCTGCAGGGCTAAACTATGGCTACACCTTC. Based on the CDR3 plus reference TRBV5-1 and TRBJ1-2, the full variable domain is KAGVTQTPRYLIKTRGQQVTLSCSPISGHRSVSWYQQTPGQGLQFLFEYFSETQRNKGNFPGRFSGRQFSNSRSEMNVSTLELGDSALYLCASSYSAGLNYGYTFGSGTRLTVV.

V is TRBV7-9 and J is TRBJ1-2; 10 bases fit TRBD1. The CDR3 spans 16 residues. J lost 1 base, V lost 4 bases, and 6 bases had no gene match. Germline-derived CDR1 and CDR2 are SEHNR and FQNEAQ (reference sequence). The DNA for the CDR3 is TGTGCCAGCAGCTCCCTGGACAGGGGGTATAACTATGGCTACACCTTC. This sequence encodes CASSSLDRGYNYGYTF.

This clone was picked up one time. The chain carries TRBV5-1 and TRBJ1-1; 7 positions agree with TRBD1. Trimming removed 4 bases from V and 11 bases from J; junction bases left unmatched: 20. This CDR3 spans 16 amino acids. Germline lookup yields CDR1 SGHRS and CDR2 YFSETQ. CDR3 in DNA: TGCGCCAGCAGCCAACGTGGTAGAGGGGGCGCGGGTAGTGCTTTCTTT. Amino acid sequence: CASSQRGRGGAGSAFF.

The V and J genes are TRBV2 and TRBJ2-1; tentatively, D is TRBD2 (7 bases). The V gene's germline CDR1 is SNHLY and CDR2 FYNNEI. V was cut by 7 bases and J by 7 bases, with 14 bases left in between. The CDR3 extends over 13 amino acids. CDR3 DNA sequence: TGTGCCAGCAAAGGGGGGGCGGGTAATGAGCAGTTCTTC. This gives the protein CASKGGAGNEQFF.

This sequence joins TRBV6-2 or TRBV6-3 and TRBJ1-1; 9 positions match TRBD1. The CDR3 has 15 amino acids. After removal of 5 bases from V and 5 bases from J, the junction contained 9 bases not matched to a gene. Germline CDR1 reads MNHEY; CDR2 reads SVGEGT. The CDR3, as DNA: TGTGCCAGCAGTATTACAGGGGGCGAGGGAACTGAAGCTTTCTTT. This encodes CASSITGGEGTEAFF.

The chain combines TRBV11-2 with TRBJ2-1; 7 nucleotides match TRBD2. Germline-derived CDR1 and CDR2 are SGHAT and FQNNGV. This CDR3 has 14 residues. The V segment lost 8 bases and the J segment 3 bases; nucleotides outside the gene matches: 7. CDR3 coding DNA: TGTGCCAGCCATAGCGGGCCTAACTACAATGAGCAGTTCTTC. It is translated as CASHSGPNYNEQFF.

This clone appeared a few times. In nucleotides, the CDR3 is TGTGCCAGCAGTTTTGGGGCGAACTATGGCTACACCTTC. It is translated as CASSFGANYGYTF. The rearrangement uses TRBV12-3 or TRBV12-4 and TRBJ1-2, with TRBD1 as a possible D gene (5 bases). The CDR3 has 13 amino acids. V was shortened by 3 bases and J by 2 bases, with 7 bases between the two germline ends.

Here the CDR3 reads CASSLLGGIQHF. CDR3 in DNA: TGTGCCAGCAGTTTATTAGGAGGAATTCAGCATTTT. The chain couples TRBV12-3 or TRBV12-4 to TRBJ1-5; D unclear. V lost 2 bases and J lost 13, with 12 bases in between. The CDR3 totals 12 residues.

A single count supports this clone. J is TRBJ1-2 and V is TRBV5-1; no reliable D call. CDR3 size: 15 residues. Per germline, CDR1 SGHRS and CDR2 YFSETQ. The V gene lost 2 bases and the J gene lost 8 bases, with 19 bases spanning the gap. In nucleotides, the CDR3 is TGCGCCAGCAGCTTCACAAACTCACCCATGAGGGGCTACACCTTC. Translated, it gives CASSFTNSPMRGYTF. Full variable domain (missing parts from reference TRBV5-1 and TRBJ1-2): KAGVTQTPRYLIKTRGQQVTLSCSPISGHRSVSWYQQTPGQGLQFLFEYFSETQRNKGNFPGRFSGRQFSNSRSEMNVSTLELGDSALYLCASSFTNSPMRGYTFGSGTRLTVV.

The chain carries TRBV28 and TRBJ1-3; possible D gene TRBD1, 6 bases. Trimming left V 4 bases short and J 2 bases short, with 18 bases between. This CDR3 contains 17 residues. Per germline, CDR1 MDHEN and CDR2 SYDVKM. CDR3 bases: TGTGCCAGCAGTTCTCAGGGGCTTCCCCCTCCTGGAAACACCATATATTTT. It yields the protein CASSSQGLPPPGNTIYF.

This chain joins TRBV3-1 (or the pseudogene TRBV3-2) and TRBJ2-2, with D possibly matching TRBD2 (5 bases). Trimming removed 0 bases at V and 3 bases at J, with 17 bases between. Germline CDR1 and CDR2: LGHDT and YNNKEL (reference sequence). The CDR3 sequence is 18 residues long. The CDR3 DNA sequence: TGTGCCAGCAGCCAAGAACCCGCAACGGGATGGGACACCGGGGAGCTGTTTTTT. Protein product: CASSQEPATGWDTGELFF.

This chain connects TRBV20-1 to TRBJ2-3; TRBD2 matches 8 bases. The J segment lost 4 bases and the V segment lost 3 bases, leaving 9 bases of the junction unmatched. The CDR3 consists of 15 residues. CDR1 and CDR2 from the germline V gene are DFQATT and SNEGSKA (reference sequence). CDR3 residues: CSASVWRGAADTQYF. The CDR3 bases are TGCAGTGCTAGTGTGTGGCGGGGGGCCGCAGATACGCAGTATTTT.

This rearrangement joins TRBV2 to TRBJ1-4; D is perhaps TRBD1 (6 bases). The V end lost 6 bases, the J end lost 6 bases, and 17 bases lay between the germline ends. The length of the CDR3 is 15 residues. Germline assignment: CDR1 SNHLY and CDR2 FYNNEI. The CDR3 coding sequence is TGTGCCAGCAGCCGTATGGCAGGGGTAGATGAAAAACTGTTTTTT. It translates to CASSRMAGVDEKLFF.

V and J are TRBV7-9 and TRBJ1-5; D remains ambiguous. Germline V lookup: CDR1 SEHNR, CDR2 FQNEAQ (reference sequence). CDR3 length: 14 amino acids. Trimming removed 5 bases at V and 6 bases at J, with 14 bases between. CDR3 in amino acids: CASSPLAGLQPQHF. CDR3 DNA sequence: TGTGCCAGCAGCCCTCTCGCAGGCCTTCAGCCCCAGCATTTT. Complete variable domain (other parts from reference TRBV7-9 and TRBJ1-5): DTGVSQNPRHKITKRGQNVTFRCDPISEHNRLYWYRQTLGQGPEFLTYFQNEAQLEKSRLLSDRFSAERPKGSFSTLEIQRTEQGDSAMYLCASSPLAGLQPQHFGDGTRLSIL.

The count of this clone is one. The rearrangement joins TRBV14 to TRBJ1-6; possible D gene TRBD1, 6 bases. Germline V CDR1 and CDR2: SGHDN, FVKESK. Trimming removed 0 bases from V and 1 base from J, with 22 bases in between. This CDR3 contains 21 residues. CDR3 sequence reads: CASSQDPITGTKRSYNSPLHF. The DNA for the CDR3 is TGTGCCAGCAGCCAAGATCCGATTACAGGGACGAAAAGGTCCTATAATTCACCCCTCCACTTT.

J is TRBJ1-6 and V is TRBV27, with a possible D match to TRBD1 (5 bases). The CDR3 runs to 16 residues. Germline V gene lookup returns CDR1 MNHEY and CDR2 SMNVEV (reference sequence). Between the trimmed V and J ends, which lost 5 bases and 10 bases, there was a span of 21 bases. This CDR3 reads CASSPRGVLGGSPLHF. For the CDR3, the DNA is TGTGCCAGCAGTCCCCGGGGGGTGCTAGGAGGATCACCCCTCCACTTT.

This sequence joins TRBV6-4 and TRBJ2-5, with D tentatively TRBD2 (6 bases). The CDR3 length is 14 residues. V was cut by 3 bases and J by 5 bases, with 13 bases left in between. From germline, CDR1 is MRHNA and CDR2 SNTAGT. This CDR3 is CASSEEAGEETQYF. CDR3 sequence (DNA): TGTGCCAGCAGTGAAGAAGCGGGCGAGGAGACCCAGTACTTC.